The 20 T cell receptor beta chains reported below all come from one sample, sequenced in a study of T cell responses to AZD1222 COVID-19 vaccine. This table comes from immunoSEQ multiplex PCR, and its TCRdb copy is limited to in-frame clones, with some not included. The sample contains roughly 150,000 clones, approximately 91% of which appear only once. This sample comprised peripheral blood, obtained 28 days after the second AZD1222 dose. The receptors originated from an adult who received the AZD1222 COVID-19 vaccine.

The V gene is TRBV7-8, the J gene TRBJ2-7; D gene unclear. V gave up 1 base and J gave up 3 bases, with 10 bases separating them. The CDR3 contains 14 residues. CDR1 is SGHVS and CDR2 is FQNEAQ in the germline V gene. The CDR3 sequence: CASSLGTSNYEQYF. The CDR3 DNA reads TGTGCCAGCAGCTTAGGCACTTCTAACTACGAGCAGTACTTC.

V and J are TRBV28 and TRBJ2-5; 8 bases fit TRBD2. The germline gives CDR1 MDHEN, CDR2 SYDVKM. V gave up 5 bases and J gave up 4 bases; unmatched junction bases: 12. CDR3 size: 16 residues. The CDR3 region is CASSPIGSGVRETQYF. The CDR3 DNA is TGTGCCAGCAGTCCGATAGGTAGCGGGGTGCGAGAGACCCAGTACTTC.

The chain joins TRBV28 to TRBJ1-1; 9 bases align to TRBD1. The CDR3 sequence is 16 residues long. Germline V gene sequence: CDR1 MDHEN, CDR2 SYDVKM. Unmatched junction bases numbered 15, after V lost 6 bases and J lost 7 bases. The CDR3 DNA is TGTGCCAGCAGACCCCTAATGGCACAGGGGGCCATTGAAGCTTTCTTT. It codes for CASRPLMAQGAIEAFF.

In its sample, this clone was seen once. The rearrangement joins TRBV12-3 or TRBV12-4 to TRBJ1-5, with D unresolved. The CDR3 sequence is 13 residues long. Trimming left V 3 bases short and J 0 bases short, with 3 bases between. The CDR3 DNA reads as TGTGCCAGCAGTTTCGGTAGCAATCAGCCCCAGCATTTT. It codes for CASSFGSNQPQHF.

V and J are TRBV20-1 and TRBJ2-1; 9 nucleotides match TRBD2. From germline, CDR1 is DFQATT and CDR2 SNEGSKA (reference sequence). This CDR3 region has 14 residues. The V segment lost 3 bases and the J segment 7 bases; nucleotides outside the gene matches: 7. The CDR3 reads CSASPAGGLNEQFF. The CDR3 DNA follows: TGCAGTGCTAGTCCTGCGGGGGGGCTTAATGAGCAGTTCTTC.

The chain recombines TRBV5-8 with TRBJ1-1; D may be TRBD1 (6 bases). Germline V gene lookup returns CDR1 SGHTS and CDR2 YDEGEE. V dropped 4 bases and J dropped 1 base, with 11 bases sitting between them. This CDR3 region has 14 residues. CDR3 sequence (DNA): TGTGCCAGCAGCCTTTACAGGGCGAACACTGAAGCTTTCTTT. Translated: CASSLYRANTEAFF. Complete variable domain (other parts from reference TRBV5-8 and TRBJ1-1): EAGVTQSPTHLIKTRGQQATLRCSPISGHTSVYWYQQALGLGLQFLLWYDEGEERNRGNFPPRFSGRQFPNYSSELNVNALELEDSALYLCASSLYRANTEAFFGQGTRLTVV.

The chain employs TRBV15 and TRBJ2-6; D call uncertain. The CDR3 covers 17 residues. V lost 5 bases, J lost 0 bases, and 14 bases lay in between. CDR1 and CDR2 from the germline V gene are LNHNV and YYDKDF (reference sequence). The CDR3 DNA sequence: TGTGCCACCAGCCGTGCCGTGGCCTCCTCTGGGGCCAACGTCCTGACTTTC. Translated: CATSRAVASSGANVLTF.

The V gene is TRBV18, the J gene TRBJ1-5; D ambiguous. This CDR3 spans 15 amino acids. With 3 bases removed from V and 6 bases from J, the gap between germline ends came to 15 bases. CDR1 is KGHSH and CDR2 is LQKENI in the germline V gene. CDR3 residues: CASSPKGGPSQPQHF. The CDR3 nucleotides read TGTGCCAGCTCACCGAAAGGAGGGCCGAGTCAGCCCCAGCATTTT.

V is TRBV9 and J is TRBJ1-3; D is uncertain. This CDR3 region has 16 residues. In germline, CDR1 is SGDLS, CDR2 YYNGEE. V lost 0 bases, J lost 0 bases, and 10 bases lay in between. In DNA, the CDR3 is TGTGCCAGCAGCGTAGATGCAGAATTCTCTGGAAACACCATATATTTT. As protein: CASSVDAEFSGNTIYF.

This clone appeared once. The chain has TRBV6-5 and TRBJ2-1; TRBD2 might be the D (6 bases). Trimming removed 8 bases from V and 6 bases from J, with 14 bases in between. Germline CDR1 reads MNHEY; CDR2 reads SVGAGI. CDR3 length: 13 amino acids. CDR3 in amino acids: CASRDSGVNEQFF. CDR3 bases: TGTGCCAGCCGGGACTCGGGGGTCAATGAGCAGTTCTTC.

The chain uses TRBV10-3 and TRBJ1-5; possible D gene TRBD1, 5 bases. The V end was cut by 10 bases, the J end by 2 bases, with 9 bases between. The CDR3 is made up of 12 amino acids. The V gene's germline CDR1 is ENHRY and CDR2 SYGVKD. The CDR3 is CATWGGNQPQHF. The CDR3 DNA is TGTGCCACTTGGGGGGGCAATCAGCCCCAGCATTTT.

The chain joins TRBV28 to TRBJ2-3, with 10 bases aligning to TRBD1. Germline V gene lookup returns CDR1 MDHEN and CDR2 SYDVKM. This CDR3 is 15 amino acids long. J lost 3 bases, V lost 3 bases, and 3 bases had no gene match. CDR3 amino acids: CASSLPGQGTDTQYF. Here the CDR3 DNA reads TGTGCCAGCAGTTTGCCGGGACAGGGGACAGATACGCAGTATTTT.

The table lists this clone with a count of one. CDR3 in amino acids: CASSVRTGELFF. In DNA, the CDR3 is TGTGCCAGCAGTGTCCGCACCGGGGAGCTGTTTTTT. This sequence joins TRBV25-1 and TRBJ2-2; D gene uncertain. The CDR3 has 12 residues. Trimming left V 4 bases short and J 4 bases short, with 4 bases between. Germline lookup yields CDR1 MGHDK and CDR2 SYGVNS. The full variable domain, rest sourced from reference TRBV25-1 and TRBJ2-2, is EADIYQTPRYLVIGTGKKITLECSQTMGHDKMYWYQQDPGMELHLIHYSYGVNSTEKGDLSSESTVSRIRTEHFPLTLESARPSHTSQYLCASSVRTGELFFGEGSRLTVL.

CDR3: CASSRTRGERNTEAFF. CDR3 nucleotide sequence: TGTGCCAGCAGTCGTACAAGGGGGGAGCGGAACACTGAAGCTTTCTTT. This chain connects TRBV6-2 or TRBV6-3 to TRBJ1-1; D is perhaps TRBD1 (6 bases). Germline CDR1 and CDR2: MNHEY and SVGEGT. The ends were cut back, 5 bases at V and 1 base at J, with 17 bases in the middle. This CDR3 is 16 amino acids long.

J is TRBJ1-1 and V is TRBV5-1, with 9 nucleotides matching TRBD1. The CDR3 spans 16 residues. V lost 4 bases, J lost 0 bases, and 7 bases stayed unmatched. Germline CDR1 is SGHRS and CDR2 is YFSETQ. CDR3 region: CASSIGTGSMNTEAFF. The CDR3 DNA sequence: TGCGCCAGCAGCATTGGGACAGGGAGCATGAACACTGAAGCTTTCTTT.

The rearrangement links TRBV7-2 to TRBJ1-1; D gene unclear. Germline lookup yields CDR1 SGHTA and CDR2 FQGNSA. Trimming took 0 bases from V and 7 from J, leaving 12 bases between them. This CDR3 is 14 amino acids long. The CDR3 nucleotides read TGTGCCAGCAGCTTAGCTCAGCGGGGAGGTGAAGCTTTCTTT. Protein product: CASSLAQRGGEAFF. Variable domain in full (rest from reference TRBV7-2 and TRBJ1-1): GAGVSQSPSNKVTEKGKDVELRCDPISGHTALYWYRQSLGQGLEFLIYFQGNSAPDKSGLPSDRFSAERTGGSVSTLTIQRTQQEDSAVYLCASSLAQRGGEAFFGQGTRLTVV.

The chain is built from TRBV2 and TRBJ1-2; 7 positions match TRBD1. V shed 6 bases and J 4 bases; nucleotides not matched to a gene: 11. The CDR3 is made up of 15 amino acids. CDR1 and CDR2 from the germline V gene are SNHLY and FYNNEI. Here the CDR3 reads CASRPGQRLIYGYTF. The CDR3 coding sequence is TGTGCCAGCAGGCCGGGACAGCGCTTAATCTATGGCTACACCTTC.

This chain uses TRBV12-3 or TRBV12-4 with TRBJ2-7; D is undetermined. V shed 2 bases and J shed 5 bases, with 10 bases lying between them. This CDR3 has 13 residues. CDR3 coding DNA: TGTGCCAGCAGTTTATCCGTCGGCCACGAGCAGTACTTC. Translated: CASSLSVGHEQYF.

This rearrangement joins TRBV7-9 to TRBJ2-1, with D maybe TRBD1 (6 bases). The V end was cut by 6 bases, the J end by 4 bases, with 16 bases between. CDR1 is SEHNR and CDR2 is FQNEAQ in the germline V gene (reference sequence). This CDR3 spans 15 amino acids. In nucleotides, the CDR3 is TGTGCCAGCAGTAAATCCGGACAGAGATACAATGAGCAGTTCTTC. Translating gives CASSKSGQRYNEQFF.

The V and J genes are TRBV14 and TRBJ2-7; D is unresolved. The V end lost 1 base, the J end lost 3 bases, and 10 bases lay between the germline ends. The CDR3 spans 14 residues. Germline CDR1 and CDR2: SGHDN and FVKESK. The DNA of the CDR3 is TGTGCCAGCAGCCAAGGTGTAGGTTACTACGAGCAGTACTTC. This gives the protein CASSQGVGYYEQYF.